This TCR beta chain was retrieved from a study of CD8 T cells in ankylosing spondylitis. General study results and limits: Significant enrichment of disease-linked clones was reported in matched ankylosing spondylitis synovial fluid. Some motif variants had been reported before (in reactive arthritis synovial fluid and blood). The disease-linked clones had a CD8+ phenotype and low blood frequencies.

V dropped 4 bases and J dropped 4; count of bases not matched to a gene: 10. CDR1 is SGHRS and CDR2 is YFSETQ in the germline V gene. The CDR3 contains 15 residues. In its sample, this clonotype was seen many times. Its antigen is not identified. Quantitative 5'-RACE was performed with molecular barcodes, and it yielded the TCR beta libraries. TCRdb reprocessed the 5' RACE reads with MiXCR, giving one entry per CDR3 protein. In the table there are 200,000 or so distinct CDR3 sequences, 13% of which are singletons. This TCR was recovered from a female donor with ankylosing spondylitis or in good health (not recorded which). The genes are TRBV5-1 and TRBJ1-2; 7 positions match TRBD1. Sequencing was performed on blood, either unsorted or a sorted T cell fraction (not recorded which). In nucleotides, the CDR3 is TGCGCCAGCAGCCTGACAGGGAGCCCTGGCTATGGCTACACCTTC. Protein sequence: CASSLTGSPGYGYTF.